This T cell receptor beta chain was documented in a study of T cells in Graves' hyperthyroidism and ophthalmopathy. This clonotype has at least ten counts. The antigen is unknown. RNA transcripts provided the source from which TCR beta CDR3 regions were amplified. With the HTBI primer set, the TCR CDR3 went through a first round of RT-PCR. TCRdb ran MiXCR on the multiplex PCR reads and lists one entry per CDR3 protein. Among about 320,000 distinct CDR3 sequences, 16% were seen once, and the ten largest hold around 33%. Patients between 18 and 65 years old had hyperthyroidism, newly diagnosed and lasting under 2 months. Patients were excluded because of uncontrolled infection, other autoimmune disease, pregnancy or lactation. The study, taken as a whole, reports: Model predictions of ophthalmopathy came a median approximately 6.5 months before onset.

CDR3 length: 15 amino acids. Trimming took 0 bases from V and 0 from J, leaving 7 bases between them. In germline, CDR1 is SGHRS, CDR2 YFSETQ. Sequencing was performed on blood. V usage is TRBV5-1 and J usage is TRBJ1-3; no firm D call. The sequence came from a young man with Graves' hyperthyroidism. The CDR3 coding sequence is TGCGCCAGCAGCTTGGACCCTAACTCTGGAAACACCATATATTTT. This translates into CASSLDPNSGNTIYF.